The 18 T cell receptor beta chains listed next were all sequenced from one sample in a study of shared clonotypes between healthy human individuals. Naive CD8 cells lacked CD45RO, underwent positive selection for CCR7 and left out terminally differentiated effector memory CD45RA+ cells. Sequencing used immunoSEQ multiplex PCR; TCRdb keeps in-frame clones, though not all of them. The sample lists about 2.1 million clones, approximately 94% occurring once. The material sequenced was naive CD8+ T cells from PBMCs. The receptors originated from a young man in good health. Some clones in this sample may be carry-over from other donors' samples.

This sequence joins TRBV28 and TRBJ2-7; 9 bases are a match to TRBD1. The CDR3 has 14 residues. Germline assignment: CDR1 MDHEN and CDR2 SYDVKM. V was clipped by 4 bases and J by 4 bases; unmatched bases: 5. CDR3 bases: TGTGCCAGCAGTTACACCGGGACAGGGTACGAGCAGTACTTC. Translated, it gives CASSYTGTGYEQYF.

The chain links TRBV7-8 to TRBJ2-7, with 8 nucleotides matching TRBD2. Germline V gives CDR1 SGHVS, CDR2 FQNEAQ. The CDR3 spans 18 residues. After removal of 0 bases from V and 2 bases from J, the junction contained 12 bases not matched to a gene. CDR3 nucleotide sequence: TGTGCCAGCAGCTTAGCGTTTGGGTCTGTACTAGCGGCCTACGAGCAGTACTTC. Protein sequence: CASSLAFGSVLAAYEQYF.

The V gene is TRBV2, the J gene TRBJ2-1; D not resolved. Germline V gives CDR1 SNHLY, CDR2 FYNNEI. Trimming pared 5 bases from V and 7 bases from J, leaving 15 bases between. The CDR3 has 14 residues. CDR3 region: CASSSGPLGNEQFF. The DNA of the CDR3 is TGTGCCAGCAGTTCCGGACCCCTAGGGAATGAGCAGTTCTTC.

The chain's CDR3 is CATSYGLKGDEQYF. The CDR3 nucleotides are TGTGCCACCAGCTACGGTCTAAAAGGGGACGAGCAGTACTTC. The chain couples TRBV15 to TRBJ2-7, with TRBD1 as a possible D gene (5 bases). Germline loops: CDR1 LNHNV, CDR2 YYDKDF (reference sequence). V was cut by 5 bases and J by 5 bases, with 16 bases left in between. The CDR3 length is 14 residues.

The chain links TRBV7-9 to TRBJ2-3; TRBD2 might be the D (5 bases). The germline V and J ends were trimmed by 5 bases and 14 bases, with 23 bases remaining between them. Germline CDR1 and CDR2: SEHNR and FQNEAQ (reference sequence). CDR3 size: 14 residues. CDR3 amino acids: CASSPSRGEPLMYF. CDR3 coding DNA: TGTGCCAGCAGCCCCTCCCGTGGGGAGCCCTTGATGTATTTT.

The V and J genes are TRBV6-1 and TRBJ1-2; 7 positions agree with TRBD1. Unmatched junction bases numbered 13, after V lost 2 bases and J lost 1 base. This CDR3 spans 18 amino acids. Germline CDR1 MNHNS, CDR2 SASEGT. The CDR3 protein is CASSERYSGQLLNYGYTF. The CDR3 region has the DNA TGTGCCAGCAGTGAACGGTACTCGGGACAGCTACTTAACTATGGCTACACCTTC.

The CDR3 region is CASSVGISGANVLTF. CDR3 DNA: TGTGCCAGCAGCGTAGGCATCTCTGGGGCCAACGTCCTGACTTTC. The genes are TRBV9 and TRBJ2-6; D is unresolved. The CDR3 has 15 residues. CDR1 SGDLS and CDR2 YYNGEE come from the germline V gene. The ends were cut back, 0 bases at V and 0 bases at J, with 4 bases in the middle.

A remark on this clone: Other DNA sequences in this specimen translate into the identical CDR3. The chain employs TRBV27 and TRBJ1-2; 9 nucleotides align to TRBD1. This CDR3 has 15 residues. In germline, CDR1 is MNHEY, CDR2 SMNVEV (reference sequence). V dropped 5 bases and J dropped 0; count of bases not matched to a gene: 4. The CDR3 spells CASSPRTGANYGYTF. In nucleotides, the CDR3 is TGTGCCAGCAGTCCCCGGACAGGGGCTAACTATGGCTACACCTTC.

Note on this clone: This sample also contains other DNA sequences that code for the same CDR3. The genes are TRBV19 and TRBJ2-1; D gene ambiguous. CDR1 is LNHDA, CDR2 SQIVND, per germline (reference sequence). V was shortened by 3 bases and J by 0 bases, with 9 bases between the two germline ends. This CDR3 has 15 residues. DNA of the CDR3: TGTGCCAGTAGTATCGGTGCTAGCTCCTACAATGAGCAGTTCTTC. Encoded protein: CASSIGASSYNEQFF. The variable domain in full, completed from reference TRBV19 and TRBJ2-1, reads DGGITQSPKYLFRKEGQNVTLSCEQNLNHDAMYWYRQDPGQGLRLIYYSQIVNDFQKGDIAEGYSVSREKKESFPLTVTSAQKNPTAFYLCASSIGASSYNEQFFGPGTRLTVL.

Here the CDR3 DNA reads TGCGCCAGCAGCCCGATACCCCGCGCGGGACTAGGGGATGAGCAGTTCTTC. This encodes CASSPIPRAGLGDEQFF. The V call is TRBV4-3, the J call TRBJ2-1, with 8 nucleotides matching TRBD2. The CDR3 consists of 17 residues. Germline assignment: CDR1 LGHNA and CDR2 YSLEER. The V segment lost 4 bases and the J segment 8 bases; nucleotides outside the gene matches: 16.

This clone was observed once. V and J are TRBV27 and TRBJ2-5, with D perhaps given as TRBD1 or TRBD2 (5 bases each). Germline V gene sequence: CDR1 MNHEY, CDR2 SMNVEV (reference sequence). The length of the CDR3 is 12 residues. V lost 10 bases and J lost 5, with 14 bases in between. The CDR3 DNA is TGTGCCACCCTCGGGGCGGAGGAGACCCAGTACTTC. This gives the protein CATLGAEETQYF.

The rearrangement uses TRBV5-4 and TRBJ1-6; 7 positions match TRBD1. The CDR3 extends over 14 amino acids. The germline CDR1 and CDR2 sequences are SGHNT and YYREEE (reference sequence). V gave up 9 bases and J gave up 7 bases; unmatched junction bases: 10. In DNA, the CDR3 is TGTGCCACAAAAACAGGGGTCGGGAATTCACCCCTCCACTTT. Translation gives CATKTGVGNSPLHF.

With respect to this clone: The same CDR3 is also encoded by other DNA sequences in this sample. The chain recombines TRBV6-5 with TRBJ1-2; D is unresolved. This CDR3 is built from 14 residues. The V gene's germline CDR1 is MNHEY and CDR2 SVGAGI. The V gene lost 6 bases and the J gene lost 2 bases, with 13 bases spanning the gap. As DNA, the CDR3 is TGTGCCAGCAGCCCTTCAGGACCCAACTATGGCTACACCTTC. It translates to CASSPSGPNYGYTF.

This chain uses TRBV14 with TRBJ2-3; D gene ambiguous. The CDR3 loop spans 14 amino acids. CDR1 and CDR2 from the germline V gene are SGHDN and FVKESK. V was clipped by 1 base and J by 2 bases, with 7 bases between them. Here the CDR3 reads CASSQGPFTDTQYF. The CDR3 nucleotides read TGTGCCAGCAGCCAAGGACCGTTCACAGATACGCAGTATTTT.

The chain employs TRBV15 and TRBJ1-2; no clear D. Trimming took 0 bases from V and 6 from J, leaving 8 bases between them. There are 13 residues in the CDR3. Per germline, CDR1 LNHNV and CDR2 YYDKDF (reference sequence). CDR3 residues: CATSRDYNDGYTF. CDR3 coding DNA: TGTGCCACCAGCAGAGATTATAATGATGGCTACACCTTC. Looking up the rest from reference TRBV15 and TRBJ1-2 gives the full variable domain: DAMVIQNPRYQVTQFGKPVTLSCSQTLNHNVMYWYQQKSSQAPKLLFHYYDKDFNNEADTPDNFQSRRPNTSFCFLDIRSPGLGDTAMYLCATSRDYNDGYTFGSGTRLTVV.

The chain has TRBV28 and TRBJ2-1, with a weak D call TRBD2 (5 bases). The CDR3 sequence is 11 residues long. Germline assignment: CDR1 MDHEN and CDR2 SYDVKM. V lost 3 bases to trimming and J lost 11 bases, with 8 bases between them. Here the CDR3 DNA reads TGTGCCAGCAGTTTCTCTAGCAAGCAGTTCTTC. Protein sequence: CASSFSSKQFF.

The rearrangement joins TRBV4-3 to TRBJ1-2, with D hard to call. Trimming stripped 1 base from V and 2 bases from J, with 23 bases between. This CDR3 spans 19 amino acids. Germline CDR1 reads LGHNA; CDR2 reads YSLEER. The CDR3 is CASSQAPLDGQKTNYGYTF. The CDR3 DNA follows: TGCGCCAGCAGCCAAGCACCCCTCGATGGGCAAAAGACAAACTATGGCTACACCTTC.

V is TRBV21-1 and J is TRBJ1-3; TRBD1 is taken as the D call from the table, unchecked against the DNA. TRBV21-1 is designated a pseudogene. CDR3 length: 18 residues. The CDR3 protein is CASSKGPGGHKTGNTIYF. CDR3 sequence (DNA): TGTGCCAGCAGCAAAGGTCCAGGGGGCCACAAAACTGGAAACACCATATATTTT.